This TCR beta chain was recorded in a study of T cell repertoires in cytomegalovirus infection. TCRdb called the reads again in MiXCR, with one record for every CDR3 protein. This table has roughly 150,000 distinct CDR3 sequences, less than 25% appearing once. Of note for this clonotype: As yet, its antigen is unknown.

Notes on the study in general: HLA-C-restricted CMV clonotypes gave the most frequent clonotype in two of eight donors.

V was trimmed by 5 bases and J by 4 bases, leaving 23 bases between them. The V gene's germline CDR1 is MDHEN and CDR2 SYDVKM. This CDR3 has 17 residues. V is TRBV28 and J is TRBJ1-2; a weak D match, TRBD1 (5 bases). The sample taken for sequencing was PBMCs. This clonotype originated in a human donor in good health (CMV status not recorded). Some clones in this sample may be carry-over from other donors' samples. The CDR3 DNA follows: TGTGCCAGCAGTCACCGGGACTTCCTCCGCCGCCTCTATGGCTACACCTTC. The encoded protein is CASSHRDFLRRLYGYTF.